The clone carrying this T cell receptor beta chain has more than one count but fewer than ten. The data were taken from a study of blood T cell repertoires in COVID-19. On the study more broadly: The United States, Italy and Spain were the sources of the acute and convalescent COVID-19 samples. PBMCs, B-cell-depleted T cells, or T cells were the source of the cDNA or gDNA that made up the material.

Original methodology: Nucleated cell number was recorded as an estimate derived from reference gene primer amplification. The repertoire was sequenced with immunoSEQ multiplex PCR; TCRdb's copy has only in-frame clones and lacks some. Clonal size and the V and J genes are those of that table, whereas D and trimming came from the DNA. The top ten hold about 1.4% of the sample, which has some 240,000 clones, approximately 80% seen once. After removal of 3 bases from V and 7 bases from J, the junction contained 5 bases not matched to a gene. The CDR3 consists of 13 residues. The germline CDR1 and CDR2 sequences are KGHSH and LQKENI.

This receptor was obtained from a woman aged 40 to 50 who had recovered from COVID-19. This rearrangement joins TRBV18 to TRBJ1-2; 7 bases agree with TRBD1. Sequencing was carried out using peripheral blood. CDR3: CASSPDRARGYTF. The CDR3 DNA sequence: TGTGCCAGCTCACCCGACAGGGCGCGTGGCTACACCTTC.